The following is a T cell receptor beta chain sequence with its context. Its antigen is as yet unknown. This CDR3 is built from 14 residues. Germline CDR1 reads ENHRY; CDR2 reads SYGVKD. The J segment lost 3 bases and the V segment lost 6 bases, leaving 3 bases of the junction unmatched. This specimen comes from a study of OX40 agonist ivuxolimab in advanced cancers. Study findings and constraints: Determination of antigen specificity was not performed for the expanded peripheral T cells. CD4+ and CD8+ blood T cells expanded clonally by week 6 at 0.1 to 3.0 mg/kg. CD8+ T cells (on average) carried more expanded clones than CD4+ T cells.

Using immunoSEQ multiplex PCR, the repertoire was profiled, and TCRdb retains in-frame clones only, with some absent. The table lists tens of thousands of clones, roughly 87% of them singletons, with about 2.5% in the top ten. The rearrangement uses TRBV10-3 and TRBJ2-3, with 10 nucleotides matching TRBD2. The specimen was CD4+ or CD8+ T cells sorted from blood, collected in a trial of the OX40 agonist ivuxolimab. The sequence came from an adult with an advanced solid tumor such as melanoma, head and neck, liver or kidney cancer. The CDR3, as DNA: TGTGCCATCAGAAGCGGGAGGGAGACAGATACGCAGTATTTT. Residues: CAIRSGRETDTQYF.